Listed here are 23 T cell receptor beta chains from one sample, sequenced in a study of naive and memory T cell subsets (dated by TCRdb to the late 2010s). The library was produced with UMI-ligation and nested PCR. Sequencing used an Illumina MiSeq. The beta constant-region primer consisted of an equimolar mixture of two oligonucleotides that together covered TRBC1 and TRBC2. Clones were called with MiXCR by TCRdb after fastp trimmed the public reads at Q25, and only in-frame beta chains were retained. For every CDR3 protein sequence, its rows merge into one entry that carries the most common genes and DNA. This sample gives some 100,000 distinct CDR3 sequences in total; around 6.5% of them show up just once. 1.6% of the sample is taken by the ten largest. Sample: central memory CD4+ T cells from blood. The sample's cell subset or site label, decoded: central memory, CD45RA- CD27+. The receptor set was obtained from a human donor in good health.

The sample holds many counts of this clonotype. The gene calls are TRBV28 and TRBJ1-6; the D gene is possibly TRBD1 (5 bases). CDR1 is MDHEN and CDR2 is SYDVKM in the germline V gene. V gave up 6 bases and J gave up 9 bases, with 15 bases separating them. The CDR3 has 14 amino acids. CDR3 sequence: CASSSQEGLSPLHF. The CDR3, as DNA: TGTGCCAGCAGCTCCCAGGAGGGGCTTTCACCCCTCCACTTT.

The table lists this clonotype with many counts. The CDR3 spells CAIDRPAGTEAFF. CDR3 sequence (DNA): TGTGCCATCGATCGCCCGGCAGGCACTGAAGCTTTCTTT. J is TRBJ1-1 and V is TRBV10-3; no definite D call. This CDR3 spans 13 amino acids. The germline CDR1 and CDR2 sequences are ENHRY and SYGVKD. Trimming cost V 8 bases and J 4 bases, with 14 bases left between them.

This clonotype has at least ten counts. The chain carries TRBV5-1 and TRBJ2-1; 12 positions match TRBD2. CDR3 size: 22 residues. V shed 3 bases and J 2 bases; nucleotides not matched to a gene: 21. In germline, CDR1 is SGHRS, CDR2 YFSETQ. The CDR3 reads CASSSIGGRARLAGDPYNEQFF. In DNA form, the CDR3 reads TGCGCCAGCAGCTCGATCGGCGGACGGGCAAGACTAGCGGGAGACCCCTACAATGAGCAGTTCTTC.

In this sample, this clonotype turned up many times. The V gene is TRBV7-2, the J gene TRBJ1-2, with a possible D match to TRBD1 (5 bases). CDR3 size: 16 residues. Looked up from germline, CDR1 is SGHTA and CDR2 is FQGNSA. V lost 1 base and J 8 bases, leaving 20 bases between the germline ends. CDR3 nucleotides: TGTGCCAGCAGCTTAGATTTGGCCAGGGATCGTCGCGGCTACACCTTC. Residues: CASSLDLARDRRGYTF.

This clonotype was observed a few times. The V gene is TRBV7-2, the J gene TRBJ2-1, with TRBD2 identical over 12 bases. The ends lost 1 base at V and 13 bases at J; junction bases unmatched: 5. The CDR3 consists of 14 residues. The V gene's germline CDR1 is SGHTA and CDR2 FQGNSA. The DNA of the CDR3 is TGTGCCAGCAGCTTAGGTGCTAGCGGGAGGGCTCAGTTCTTC. Encoded protein: CASSLGASGRAQFF.

The V and J genes are TRBV7-2 and TRBJ2-1; D is tentatively TRBD1 or TRBD2 (5 bases each). The ends were cut back, 5 bases at V and 7 bases at J, with 12 bases in the middle. The germline V gene encodes CDR1 SGHTA and CDR2 FQGNSA. The length of the CDR3 is 13 residues. Here the CDR3 reads CASSRPWGNEQFF. The CDR3 DNA follows: TGTGCCAGCAGCCGGCCTTGGGGGAATGAGCAGTTCTTC.

The CDR3 spells CASSENRDRVYRAFF. CDR3 nucleotides: TGTGCCAGCAGTGAAAACCGGGACAGGGTGTATCGGGCTTTCTTT. The rearrangement links TRBV6-1 to TRBJ1-1; 9 bases are shared with TRBD1. The CDR3 loop spans 15 amino acids. Unmatched junction bases numbered 12, after V lost 2 bases and J lost 11 bases. The germline V gene has CDR1 MNHNS and CDR2 SASEGT.

This clonotype was counted ten times or more. The rearrangement joins TRBV20-1 to TRBJ1-2, with TRBD1 identical over 8 bases. Trimming at V came to 1 base and at J to 4 bases, leaving 11 bases not matched to a gene. This CDR3 comprises 16 residues. Looked up from germline, CDR1 is DFQATT and CDR2 is SNEGSKA (reference sequence). CDR3 DNA: TGCAGTGCTAGAGTCCCACCGGGACAGGCAGGCTATGGCTACACCTTC. Protein: CSARVPPGQAGYGYTF.

J is TRBJ2-3 and V is TRBV7-3, with a weak D call TRBD1 (6 bases). Trimming cost V 5 bases and J 2 bases, with 14 bases left between them. The CDR3 runs to 15 residues. Germline V CDR1 and CDR2: SGHTA, FQGTGA. The DNA for the CDR3 is TGTGCCAGCAGCCCTAGGTTGGGGGCCACAGATACGCAGTATTTT. Translating gives CASSPRLGATDTQYF.

J is TRBJ2-1 and V is TRBV28; either TRBD1 or TRBD2 may supply D (6 bases each). The CDR3 covers 14 residues. V was cut by 6 bases and J by 1 base, with 10 bases left in between. The germline gives CDR1 MDHEN, CDR2 SYDVKM. Here the CDR3 reads CASREGGSYNEQFF. DNA for the CDR3: TGTGCCAGCAGGGAGGGGGGTTCCTACAATGAGCAGTTCTTC.

The rearrangement joins TRBV7-2 to TRBJ2-6; 9 bases are a match to TRBD2. Germline V gene lookup returns CDR1 SGHTA and CDR2 FQGNSA. V shed 1 base and J 1 base; nucleotides not matched to a gene: 5. There are 18 residues in the CDR3. Written as DNA, the CDR3 is TGTGCCAGCAGCTTAGTTGGCCTAGCGGGGTCTGGGGCCAACGTCCTGACTTTC. Protein sequence: CASSLVGLAGSGANVLTF.

In its sample, this clonotype was seen many times. This chain joins TRBV28 and TRBJ2-7; a weak D match, TRBD2 (6 bases). Germline CDR1 reads MDHEN; CDR2 reads SYDVKM. The CDR3 totals 14 residues. V was cut by 6 bases and J by 0 bases, with 12 bases left in between. For the CDR3, the DNA is TGTGCCAGCAGGTGGGGGGAGGACTCCTACGAGCAGTACTTC. Translation gives CASRWGEDSYEQYF.

This clonotype was observed a handful of times. The V gene is TRBV7-2, the J gene TRBJ2-7; 14 bases agree with TRBD2. J lost 3 bases, V lost 5 bases, and 6 bases had no gene match. The CDR3 is 16 residues long. Germline V gene data show CDR1 as SGHTA and CDR2 as FQGNSA. The CDR3 region is CASSTGTSGGIYEQYF. Written as DNA, the CDR3 is TGTGCCAGCAGCACCGGGACTAGCGGGGGAATCTACGAGCAGTACTTC.

This clonotype occurred a few times. This chain joins TRBV12-3 or TRBV12-4 and TRBJ1-5; D remains ambiguous. CDR3 length: 17 amino acids. V was pared by 0 bases and J by 0 bases, with 12 bases between. CDR3 sequence (DNA): TGTGCCAGCAGTTTAGCCCTTACAGCTTATAGCAATCAGCCCCAGCATTTT. This codes for CASSLALTAYSNQPQHF.

This clonotype was seen a single time. The V call is TRBV18, the J call TRBJ2-2; D is possibly TRBD2 (5 bases). Trimming left V 6 bases short and J 0 bases short, with 11 bases between. The CDR3 sequence is 15 residues long. CDR1 is KGHSH and CDR2 is LQKENI in the germline V gene. The CDR3 DNA is TGTGCCAGCTCCGCTGGGCGGGCGAACACCGGGGAGCTGTTTTTT. This sequence encodes CASSAGRANTGELFF.

The sample holds many counts of this clonotype. This chain links TRBV27 with TRBJ1-2, with D uncertain. This CDR3 comprises 15 residues. Germline loops: CDR1 MNHEY, CDR2 SMNVEV (reference sequence). Trimming removed 5 bases at V and 8 bases at J, with 21 bases between. CDR3 DNA: TGTGCCAGCAGTCCGAATCCTTACGCAGCGCGCGGCTACACCTTC. This gives the protein CASSPNPYAARGYTF.

This clonotype was counted only a few times. The chain has TRBV6-9 and TRBJ1-6, with D tentatively TRBD1 (5 bases). The germline gives CDR1 MNHGY, CDR2 SVAAGI. V was pared by 9 bases and J by 4 bases, with 13 bases between. There are 14 residues in the CDR3. The CDR3: CAREGTVYNSPLHF. The CDR3 nucleotides are TGTGCCAGAGAAGGGACGGTGTATAATTCACCCCTCCACTTT.

This clonotype has ten or more counts. This chain links TRBV7-2 with TRBJ1-5; 7 nucleotides agree with TRBD1. With V trimmed by 5 bases and J by 3 bases, 7 bases remained unmatched. Germline lookup yields CDR1 SGHTA and CDR2 FQGNSA. This CDR3 is built from 15 residues. CDR3 loop: CASSAPGQFNQPQHF. Written as DNA, the CDR3 is TGTGCCAGCAGCGCTCCGGGACAGTTCAATCAGCCCCAGCATTTT. Filled out from reference TRBV7-2 and TRBJ1-5, the complete variable domain reads GAGVSQSPSNKVTEKGKDVELRCDPISGHTALYWYRQSLGQGLEFLIYFQGNSAPDKSGLPSDRFSAERTGGSVSTLTIQRTQQEDSAVYLCASSAPGQFNQPQHFGDGTRLSIL.

The chain's CDR3 is CASSLGTGRRNTEAFF. CDR3 sequence (DNA): TGTGCCAGCTCTCTTGGGACAGGGAGACGGAACACTGAAGCTTTCTTT. This chain joins TRBV18 and TRBJ1-1, with 9 bases matching TRBD1. V shed 6 bases and J 1 base; nucleotides not matched to a gene: 9. The CDR3 contains 16 residues. Per the germline V gene, CDR1 is KGHSH and CDR2 is LQKENI.

This clonotype appeared many times. The genes are TRBV5-1 and TRBJ1-5, with unresolved D. Trimming took off 0 bases at V and 6 bases at J, with 7 bases between the two ends. The germline CDR1 and CDR2 sequences are SGHRS and YFSETQ. The CDR3 has 13 residues. Written as DNA, the CDR3 is TGCGCCAGCAGCTTGGGGCTTGGTCAGCCCCAGCATTTT. This encodes CASSLGLGQPQHF.

The CDR3 nucleotides read TGTGCCAGCAGCTTAAGCTCCGGGACAGGGTTCGAGCAGTACTTC. It specifies CASSLSSGTGFEQYF. V is TRBV7-9 and J is TRBJ2-7, with TRBD1 matching over 9 bases. The V and J ends lost 2 bases and 6 bases, in that order; junction bases with no gene match: 8. CDR1 SEHNR and CDR2 FQNEAQ come from the germline V gene (reference sequence). This CDR3 spans 15 amino acids.

This clonotype came up many times. The chain's CDR3 is CASGSYGGEGAQHF. In nucleotides, the CDR3 is TGTGCCAGCGGTAGTTATGGGGGAGAGGGGGCCCAGCATTTT. This chain links TRBV27 with TRBJ1-5, with a tentative D call TRBD1 (6 bases). The CDR3 consists of 14 residues. The germline CDR1 and CDR2 sequences are MNHEY and SMNVEV (reference sequence). Trimming pared 8 bases from V and 11 bases from J, leaving 22 bases between.

This clonotype occurred many times. V gene TRBV5-1 combines with J gene TRBJ2-3; 8 bases are a match to TRBD2. The CDR3 spans 18 residues. J gave up 1 base and V 1 base, and 11 bases lay outside the gene matches. Germline lookup yields CDR1 SGHRS and CDR2 YFSETQ. The CDR3 nucleotides read TGCGCCAGCAGCTTGCCGGCAGAGGCGGGAGGCCGCACAGATACGCAGTATTTT. Its protein product is CASSLPAEAGGRTDTQYF.